Sequencing of this TCR beta chain was carried out in a study of shared clonotypes between healthy human individuals. It was CD45RO-negative cells, positively selected for CCR7, that made up naive CD8 cells, with terminally differentiated effector memory CD45RA+ cells excluded. A note on this clone: Its antigen remains unknown.

The repertoire was sequenced with immunoSEQ multiplex PCR; TCRdb's copy has only in-frame clones and lacks some. The sample includes some 2.1 million clones, around 93% of them seen just once. Study results and limitations: About 5% of naive CD4 clonotypes were shared across several donors.

Trimming took 1 base from V and 4 from J, leaving 10 bases between them. This CDR3 comprises 14 residues. Looked up from germline, CDR1 is MGHDK and CDR2 is SYGVNS. The chain uses TRBV25-1 and TRBJ1-2, with a possible D match to TRBD1 (6 bases). The clonotype was recovered from a man aged 18 to 29 in good health. Some clones in this sample may be carry-over from other donors' samples. Sequenced input: naive CD8+ T cells from PBMCs. The CDR3 region is CASSEWTASYGYTF. The CDR3 nucleotides are TGTGCCAGCAGTGAATGGACAGCGAGCTATGGCTACACCTTC.